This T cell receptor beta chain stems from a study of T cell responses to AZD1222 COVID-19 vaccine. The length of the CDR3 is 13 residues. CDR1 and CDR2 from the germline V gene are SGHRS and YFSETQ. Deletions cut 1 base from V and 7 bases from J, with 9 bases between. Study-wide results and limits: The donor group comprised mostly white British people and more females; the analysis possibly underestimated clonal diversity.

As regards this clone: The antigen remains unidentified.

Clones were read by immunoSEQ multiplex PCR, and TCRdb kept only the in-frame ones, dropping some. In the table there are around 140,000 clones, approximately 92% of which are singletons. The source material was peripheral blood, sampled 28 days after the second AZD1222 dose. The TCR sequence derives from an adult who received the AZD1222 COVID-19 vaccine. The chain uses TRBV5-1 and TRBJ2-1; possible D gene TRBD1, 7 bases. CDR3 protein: CASSLQGGNEQFF. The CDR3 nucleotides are TGCGCCAGCAGCTTGCAGGGGGGAAATGAGCAGTTCTTC.